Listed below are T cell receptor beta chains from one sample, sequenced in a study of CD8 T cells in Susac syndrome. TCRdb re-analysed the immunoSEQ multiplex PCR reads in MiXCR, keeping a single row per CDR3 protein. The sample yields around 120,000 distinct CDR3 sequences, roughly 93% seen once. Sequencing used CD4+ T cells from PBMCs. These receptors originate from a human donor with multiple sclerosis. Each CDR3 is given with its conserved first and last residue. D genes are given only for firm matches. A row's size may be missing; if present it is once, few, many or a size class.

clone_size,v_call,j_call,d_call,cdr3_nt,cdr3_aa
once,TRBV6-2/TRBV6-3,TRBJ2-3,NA,TGTGCCAGCAGTTATCGCGGCCTCCAGGGACATCCCACAGATACGCAGTATTTT,CASSYRGLQGHPTDTQYF
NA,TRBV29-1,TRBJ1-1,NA,TGCAGCGTTGAAGCACGAGGACACGAAGCTTTCTTT,CSVEARGHEAFF
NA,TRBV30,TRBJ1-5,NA,TGTGCCTGGAACGGCGGCAGGGGCGATCAGCCCCAGCATTTT,CAWNGGRGDQPQHF
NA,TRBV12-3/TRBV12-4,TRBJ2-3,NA,TGTGCCAGCAGCCATTACGGGGTCGGAGATACGCAGTATTTT,CASSHYGVGDTQYF
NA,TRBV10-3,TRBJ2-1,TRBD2,TGTGCCAGCGCGGGGCTAGCGGGGGACTACGGGGATGAGCAGTTCTTC,CASAGLAGDYGDEQFF
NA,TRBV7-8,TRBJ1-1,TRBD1,TGTGCCAGCAGCTTCTACCCGACAGGGAACAATGAAGCTTTCTTT,CASSFYPTGNNEAFF
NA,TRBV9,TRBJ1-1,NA,TGTGCCAGCAGCGTAGCTACGACCCGTGAAGCTTTCTTT,CASSVATTREAFF
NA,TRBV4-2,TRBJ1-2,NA,TGTGCCAGCAGCCCTACCAGGGTGAACTATGGCTACACCTTC,CASSPTRVNYGYTF
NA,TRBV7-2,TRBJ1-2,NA,TGTGCCAGCACAGGGGATGTGGGTGGCTACACCTTC,CASTGDVGGYTF
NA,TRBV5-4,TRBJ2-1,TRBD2,TGTGCCAGCAGCCCGGCGGGGGGTTACAATGAGCAGTTCTTC,CASSPAGGYNEQFF
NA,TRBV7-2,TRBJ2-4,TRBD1,TGTGCCAGCAGCCGACAGGGCGGAAACATTCAGTACTTC,CASSRQGGNIQYF
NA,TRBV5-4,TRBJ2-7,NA,TGTGCCAGCAGCTCCGCCACTTATAACGAGCAGTACTTC,CASSSATYNEQYF
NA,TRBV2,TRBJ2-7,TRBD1,TGTGCCAGCGGGAGGGACAGGGGGTCCGAGCAGTACTTC,CASGRDRGSEQYF
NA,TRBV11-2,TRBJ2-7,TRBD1,TGTGCCAGCAGCGGAGGGACAGGGCTAGTCTACGAGCAGTACTTC,CASSGGTGLVYEQYF
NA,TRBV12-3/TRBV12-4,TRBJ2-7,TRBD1,TGTGCCAGCACTTTTGGACAGGGGAGCTACGAGCAGTACTTC,CASTFGQGSYEQYF
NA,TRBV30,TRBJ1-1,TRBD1,TGTGCCTGGGTGAGGACAGGGAAAACCATGAACACTGAAGCTTTCTTT,CAWVRTGKTMNTEAFF
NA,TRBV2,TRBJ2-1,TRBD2,TGTGCCACAGCCGGGACTAGCGGGTACAATGAGCAGTTCTTC,CATAGTSGYNEQFF
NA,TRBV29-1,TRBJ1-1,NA,TGCAGCGTTTCCGGAAGAATGGGGACTGAAGCTTTCTTT,CSVSGRMGTEAFF
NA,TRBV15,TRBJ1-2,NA,TGTGCCACCAGCAGAGATAAAAGGGGCTGGGACTATGGCTACACCTTC,CATSRDKRGWDYGYTF
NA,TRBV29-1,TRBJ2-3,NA,TGCAGTGACCGACAGGTTAGCACAGATACGCAGTATTTT,CSDRQVSTDTQYF
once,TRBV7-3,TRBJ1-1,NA,TGTGCCAGCAGCTCCGGGAGCGGGGCTTTCTTT,CASSSGSGAFF
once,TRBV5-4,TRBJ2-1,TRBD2,TGTGCCACAAGGGAGCGGGGGCCTTACAATGAGCAGTTCTTC,CATRERGPYNEQFF
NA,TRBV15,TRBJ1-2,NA,TGTGCCACCAGCCCCGTCCCTTCCGCACAGGGTCTCGATGGCTACACCTTC,CATSPVPSAQGLDGYTF
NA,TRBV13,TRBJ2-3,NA,TGTGCCAGCAGCTTAATTAGGACAGATACGCAGTATTTT,CASSLIRTDTQYF
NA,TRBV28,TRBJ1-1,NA,TGTGCCAGCAACCCACCGGTGGGGGAGGGCACTGAAGCTTTCTTT,CASNPPVGEGTEAFF
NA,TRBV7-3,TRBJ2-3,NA,TGTGCCAGCAGCTTAGCTACCACAGATACGCAGTATTTT,CASSLATTDTQYF
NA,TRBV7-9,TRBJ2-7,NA,TGTGCCAGCAGCTTAGTAAGGTTTCAGGGACTGGAGCCCTACGAGCAGTACTTC,CASSLVRFQGLEPYEQYF
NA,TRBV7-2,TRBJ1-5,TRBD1,TGTGCCAGCAGCTTGGGGGACAGGCTCGGTCAGCCCCAGCATTTT,CASSLGDRLGQPQHF
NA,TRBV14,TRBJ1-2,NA,TGTGCCAGCAGCCACACAGGAGACTATGGCTACACCTTC,CASSHTGDYGYTF
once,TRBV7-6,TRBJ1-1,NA,TGTGCCAGCAGCTTAAACCCACAGGGATCGGTAACTGAAGCTTTCTTT,CASSLNPQGSVTEAFF
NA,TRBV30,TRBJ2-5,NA,TGTGCCTGGGCGACCGGAGGAGAGACCCAGTACTTC,CAWATGGETQYF
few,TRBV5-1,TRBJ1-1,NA,TGCGCCAGCAGCCAGGACAGTGAAGCTTTCTTT,CASSQDSEAFF
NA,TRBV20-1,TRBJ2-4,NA,TGCAGTGCTAGAGGGGCGCTTGGGTACATTCAGTACTTC,CSARGALGYIQYF
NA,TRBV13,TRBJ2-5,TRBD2,TGTGCCAGCAGCTCCCGGACTAGCGGACCCTCACAAGAGACCCAGTACTTC,CASSSRTSGPSQETQYF
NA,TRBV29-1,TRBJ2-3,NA,TGCAGCGCCTCGGACAGAGCCACAGATACGCAGTATTTT,CSASDRATDTQYF
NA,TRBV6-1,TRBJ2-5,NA,TGTGCCAGCAGTGAAGCGACTTCCCAGTACTTC,CASSEATSQYF
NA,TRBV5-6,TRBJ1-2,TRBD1,TGTGCCAGCAGCTATGGGACAGGACCCAACTATGGCTACACCTTC,CASSYGTGPNYGYTF